This T cell receptor beta chain was sequenced for a study of cytomegalovirus exposure and HLA in healthy donors. J gave up 1 base and V 5 bases, and 4 bases lay outside the gene matches. This CDR3 spans 13 amino acids. Germline V CDR1 and CDR2: SQVTM, ANQGSEA. The PCR contained 60 Vbeta and 13 Jbeta primers. Assay: immunoSEQ multiplex PCR; the TCRdb copy retains only in-frame clones and omits some. The listing contains about 51,000 clones. The source is a female donor in good health and CMV-seronegative. The chain uses TRBV29-1 and TRBJ1-2, with 7 bases aligning to TRBD1. Sequencing used PBMCs. The CDR3 here is CSVTRDSNYGYTF. The CDR3 DNA reads as TGCAGCGTTACCCGGGACAGTAACTATGGCTACACCTTC.